This TCR beta chain was captured in a study of T cell repertoires in cytomegalovirus infection. Study summary: Epitope selection comprised recently identified HLA-C-restricted CMV epitopes and well-studied HLA-B-restricted CMV epitopes.

This clonotype turned up a few times. Its matching antigen is unknown. TCRdb passed the reads through MiXCR, listing each CDR3 protein once. In the table there are some 700,000 distinct CDR3 sequences, approximately 33% of which are singletons. J lost 6 bases, V lost 6 bases, and 5 bases had no gene match. CDR1 and CDR2 from the germline V gene are MNHEY and SVGEGT. CDR3 length: 12 amino acids. Overall study findings and caveats: Dominating the ex vivo response were HLA-C-restricted CMV-specific TCR beta clonotypes.

The specimen comprised cultured PBMCs, sampled from culture after CMV antigen stimulation. The chain is built from TRBV6-2 or TRBV6-3 and TRBJ2-7, with 7 bases lining up with TRBD1. The receptor comes from a human donor in good health (CMV status not recorded). Some clones in this sample may be carry-over from other donors' samples. The CDR3 region has the DNA TGTGCCAGCAGAAGACAGGGTCGCGAGCAGTACTTC. This translates into CASRRQGREQYF.